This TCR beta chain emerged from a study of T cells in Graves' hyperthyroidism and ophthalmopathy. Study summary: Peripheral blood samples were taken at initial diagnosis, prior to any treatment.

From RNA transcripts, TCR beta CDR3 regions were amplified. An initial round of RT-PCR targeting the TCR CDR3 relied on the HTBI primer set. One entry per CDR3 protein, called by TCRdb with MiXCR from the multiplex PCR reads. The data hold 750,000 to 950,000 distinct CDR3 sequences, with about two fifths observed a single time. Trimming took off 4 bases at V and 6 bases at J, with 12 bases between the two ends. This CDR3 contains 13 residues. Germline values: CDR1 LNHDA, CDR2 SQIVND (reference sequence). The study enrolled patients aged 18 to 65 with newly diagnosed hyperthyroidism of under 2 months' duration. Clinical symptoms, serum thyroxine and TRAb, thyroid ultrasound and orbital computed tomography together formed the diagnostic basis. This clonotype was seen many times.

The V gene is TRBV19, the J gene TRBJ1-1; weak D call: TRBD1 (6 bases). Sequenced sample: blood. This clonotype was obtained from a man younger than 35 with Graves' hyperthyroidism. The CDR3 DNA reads TGTGCCAGTAGTACCTACAGGGTTGCTGAAGCTTTCTTT. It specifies CASSTYRVAEAFF.